The following is a T cell receptor (beta chain) sequence with its context. Antigen: not known. V lost 1 base to trimming and J lost 6 bases, with 16 bases between them. Germline V lookup: CDR1 SGHVS, CDR2 FQNEAQ. This CDR3 is 16 amino acids long. These data come from a study of T-cell memory formation after mild COVID-19. Study context: Largely, the TCR clusters proved donor specific. General study results and limits: Whether day 37 second-wave clones are SARS-CoV-2-specific was not confirmed. Of the contracting clones, CD4+ ones lay mainly in CM and EM, and CD8+ ones in EMRA. Day 15 to 85 contracting clones showed balanced CD4/CD8; later expanders leaned CD4+.

TCRdb independently ran MiXCR on the 5' RACE reads; one entry per CDR3 protein. The repertoire holds about 140,000 distinct CDR3 sequences, with roughly 15% as singletons. The genes are TRBV7-8 and TRBJ2-1, with a weak D call TRBD2 (5 bases). This sequence originates from an adult woman who had mild COVID-19 (a few samples of this study predate the infection). Cell type and time point are not known. The specimen was PBMCs or a T cell subset sorted from them (not recorded which). This CDR3 is CASSLGFGNSGNEQFF. The CDR3 DNA follows: TGTGCCAGCAGCTTAGGCTTCGGGAACAGTGGCAATGAGCAGTTCTTC.